This T cell receptor (beta chain) was captured by sequencing in a study of cytomegalovirus exposure and HLA in healthy donors. Whole-study results and caveats: According to a subsequent analysis, TCR clusters identified in the first cohort showed a tendency to co-occur across the approximately 120 validation repertoires. The investigators catalogued 164 TCR beta chains as cytomegalovirus-associated.

Sequenced by immunoSEQ multiplex PCR; TCRdb stores in-frame clones only, minus some. The data hold over 250,000 clones, with just over 85% observed a single time. V lost 7 bases to trimming and J lost 0 bases, with 13 bases between them. Germline loops: CDR1 GTSNPN, CDR2 SVGIG (reference sequence). CDR3 size: 14 residues. Separate from the approximately 700-subject first cohort was the 120-subject validation cohort, to which the donors belonged. On this clone: As yet, its antigen is unknown.

The sequence came from a woman younger than 30 in good health and CMV-seronegative. Sequencing was carried out using PBMCs. The V gene is TRBV30, the J gene TRBJ2-1; D unclear. The CDR3 region is CALRRSSSYNEQFF. In DNA, the CDR3 is TGTGCCTTACGCAGGTCCAGCTCCTACAATGAGCAGTTCTTC. The complete variable domain, with remaining parts taken from reference TRBV30 and TRBJ2-1, reads SQTIHQWPATLVQPVGSPLSLECTVEGTSNPNLYWYRQAAGRGLQLLFYSVGIGQISSEVPQNLSASRPQDRQFILSSKKLLLSDSGFYLCALRRSSSYNEQFFGPGTRLTVL.